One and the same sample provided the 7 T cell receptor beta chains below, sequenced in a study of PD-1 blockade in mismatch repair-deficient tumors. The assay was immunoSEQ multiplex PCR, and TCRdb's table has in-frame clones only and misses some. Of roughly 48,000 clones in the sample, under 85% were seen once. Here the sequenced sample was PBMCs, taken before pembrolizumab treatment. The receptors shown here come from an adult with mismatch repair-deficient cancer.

CDR3 amino acids: CASSYTTGGGYTF. CDR3 sequence (DNA): TGTGCCAGCAGTTACACTACAGGGGGCGGCTACACCTTC. V and J are TRBV6-6 and TRBJ1-2, with 9 bases lining up with TRBD1. Germline values: CDR1 MNHNY, CDR2 SVGAGI (reference sequence). The CDR3 consists of 13 residues. Trimming took 2 bases from V and 8 from J; bases not matched to a gene: 3.

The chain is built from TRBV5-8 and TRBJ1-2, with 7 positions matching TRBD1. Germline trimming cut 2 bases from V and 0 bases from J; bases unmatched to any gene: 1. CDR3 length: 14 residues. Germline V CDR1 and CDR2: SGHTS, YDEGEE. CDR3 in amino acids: CASSFGQANYGYTF. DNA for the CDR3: TGTGCCAGCAGCTTCGGACAGGCTAACTATGGCTACACCTTC.

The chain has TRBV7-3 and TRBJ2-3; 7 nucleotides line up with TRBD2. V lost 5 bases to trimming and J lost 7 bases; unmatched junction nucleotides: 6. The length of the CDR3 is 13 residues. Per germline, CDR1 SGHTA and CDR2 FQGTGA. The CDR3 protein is CASSPWGGNTQYF. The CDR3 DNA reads TGTGCCAGCAGCCCTTGGGGGGGAAATACGCAGTATTTT. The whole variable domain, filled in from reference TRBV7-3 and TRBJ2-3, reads GAGVSQTPSNKVTEKGKYVELRCDPISGHTALYWYRQSLGQGPEFLIYFQGTGAADDSGLPNDRFFAVRPEGSVSTLKIQRTERGDSAVYLCASSPWGGNTQYFGPGTRLTVL.

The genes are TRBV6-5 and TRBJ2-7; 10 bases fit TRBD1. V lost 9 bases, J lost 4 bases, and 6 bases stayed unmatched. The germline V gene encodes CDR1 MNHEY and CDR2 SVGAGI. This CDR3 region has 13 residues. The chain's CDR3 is CASLGTGVYEQYF. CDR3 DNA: TGTGCCAGTCTAGGGACAGGGGTGTACGAGCAGTACTTC.

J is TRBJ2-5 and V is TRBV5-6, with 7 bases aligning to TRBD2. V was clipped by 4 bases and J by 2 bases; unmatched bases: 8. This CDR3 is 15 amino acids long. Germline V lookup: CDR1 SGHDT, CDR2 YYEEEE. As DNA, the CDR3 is TGTGCCAGCAGCCTCCAACTAGCGTTACAAGAGACCCAGTACTTC. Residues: CASSLQLALQETQYF.

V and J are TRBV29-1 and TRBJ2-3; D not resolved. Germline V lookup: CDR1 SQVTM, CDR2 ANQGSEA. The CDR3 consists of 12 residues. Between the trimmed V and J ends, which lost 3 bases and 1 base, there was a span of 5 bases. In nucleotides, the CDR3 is TGCAGCGTTGAGCACGGCACAGATACGCAGTATTTT. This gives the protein CSVEHGTDTQYF.

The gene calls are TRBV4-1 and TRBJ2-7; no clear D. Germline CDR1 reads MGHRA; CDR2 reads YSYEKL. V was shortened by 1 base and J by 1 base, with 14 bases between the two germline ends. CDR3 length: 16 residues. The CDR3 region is CASSQGSGSQSYEQYF. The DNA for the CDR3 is TGCGCCAGCAGCCAAGGCTCAGGTTCCCAATCCTACGAGCAGTACTTC.